This T cell receptor (beta chain) was captured by sequencing in a study of regulatory T cells in long-lasting Graves disease (dated by TCRdb to the early 2020s). Study-wide context: Newly diagnosed Graves' disease patients had taken antithyroid drugs for less than 3 months. The study was conducted in China and was registered as a clinical trial. Persistent Graves' disease patients were compared with newly diagnosed Graves' disease patients by peripheral blood TCR sequencing and RNA sequencing. TCR sequencing covered about 13 persistent and around 20 newly diagnosed Graves' disease patients, around 33 samples in total.

CDR1 and CDR2, looked up from the germline V gene, are SGHRS and YFSETQ. The CDR3 sequence holds 16 residues, the cysteine and phenylalanine included. Here the CDR3 DNA is all that survives: 48 bases in frame from base 1. Library creation used multiplex PCR. The sequencing machine was an Illumina HiSeq 4000. iRepertoire HTBI primers and Arm-PCR amplification of CDR3 regions were used to construct TCR beta libraries. PCR products were gel purified before sequencing. Per the authors' processing: Across samples, about 63 TRBV and 13 to 15 TRBJ segments were identified and used for gene usage analysis of CDR3 amino acid clonotypes. COPE and FqMerger were used to merge the filtered high-quality paired reads into contigs. BLAST was used to align contigs to IMGT TRBV, TRBD and TRBJ reference genes, and CDR3 was defined according to IMGT. Any clonotype with a frequency above 0.1% was classified as a highly expanded clone. Shannon entropy was used to measure repertoire diversity, and the Gini coefficient was used to measure V-J evenness. A clonotype was considered public if more than one individual shared it. TCRdb redid the processing of the public reads, applying fastp at Q25 and MiXCR, and retained in-frame beta chains. Here each entry gathers all rows of one CDR3 protein and keeps the most common genes and DNA. What appears here as the V and J calls and clone size reflects TCRdb's work, not the paper's. This sample lists about 560,000 distinct CDR3 sequences; roughly a sixth were detected once. The ten biggest clones cover about 11% of the sample.

With regard to this clonotype: Which antigen it targets is not known. The junction differs from germline at one of its ends, possibly a read error.

What the research found in general, with its limitations: More public clonotypes were shared among persistent patients (under 3,000) than among newly diagnosed patients (more than 900). Sequencing and analysis were limited to the TCR beta chain. Preferential use of TRBV28, TRBJ1-2 and TRBJ2-5 was observed in persistent disease, whereas TRBV20-1 and TRBJ2-1 were favored in newly diagnosed disease. The authors noted that the small sample size was a limitation that may lower accuracy. Because the primary lesion, thyroid tissue, could not be accessed, the study looked at peripheral blood alone. Compared with newly diagnosed patients, persistent Graves' disease patients had lower TCR Shannon entropy and fewer highly expanded clones, which suggests clonal expansion.

The time point label for this specimen denotes: newly diagnosed GD, antithyroid drugs for less than 3 months. For both TCR sequencing and RNA sequencing, RNA was extracted from PBMCs in TRIzol. The diagnosis of Graves' disease was made according to American Thyroid Association guidelines. Recruitment of patients was carried out at an endocrinology department in Xi'an, China. From each patient, approximately 10 milliliters of peripheral blood was collected into an EDTA anticoagulant tube. Ficoll Paque Plus density gradient separation was used to isolate PBMCs, and no further T cell sorting was done. An Agilent 2100 Bioanalyzer and agarose gel were used to assess RNA quality, and a NanoDrop 2000 was used to measure RNA concentration. The same specimen was also included in a second study, on T cells in Graves' hyperthyroidism and ophthalmopathy. Per the second study: Stable Graves' hyperthyroidism was defined as the absence of progression to ophthalmopathy over 18 months of follow-up. The hyperthyroidism patients were between 18 and 65 years old and newly diagnosed, with a disease duration of less than 2 months. The study excluded patients with uncontrolled infections, other autoimmune diseases, pregnancy or lactation. Diagnoses relied on clinical symptoms, serum thyroxine and TRAb, thyroid ultrasound and orbital computed tomography. The first round of RT-PCR for the TCR CDR3 was performed with the HTBI primer set and the Qiagen OneStep RT-PCR kit. Most expanded thyroid clonotypes (frequency above 0.001) were also found in blood, which suggests that blood repertoires may mirror thyroid immune responses. A model built on a 13 V-J signature distinguished ophthalmopathy from stable hyperthyroidism, reaching 85% to 90% sensitivity and about 81% specificity in cross-validation and 80%/75% in testing. In validation, the model predicted progression to ophthalmopathy a median of approximately 6.6 months before onset, with approximately 68% sensitivity and nearly 75% specificity. A discovery cohort of about 100 patients, fewer than 50 with Graves' ophthalmopathy and 55 to 65 with stable Graves' hyperthyroidism, was used to find distinguishing TCR V-J signatures. Prospective prediction of ophthalmopathy was tested in an independent validation cohort of 18 hyperthyroidism patients and 15 to 17 patients who later progressed to ophthalmopathy. The roughly 100 discovery patients were randomly divided into training and test sets at a 7:3 ratio. The study also compared thyroid tissue and blood T-cell repertoires from more than five Graves' hyperthyroidism patients. Following sampling, methimazole starting at 30 mg daily was given to hyperthyroidism patients, and high-dose intravenous methylprednisolone was given to ophthalmopathy patients. Libraries were constructed in a second round of multiplex PCR, after which size selection and purification were carried out. Libraries were sequenced paired-end with 100 bp reads on an Illumina HiSeq2000. SOAPnuke was used to process the raw data, with reads discarded if the reads contained adapters or uncalled bases, had a mean Phred below 15, or lacked an exact constant-primer or identifier match. High-quality paired reads were merged using COPE v1.2.5, and each unique nucleotide sequence was defined as a clonotype. MiTCR v1.1 was used to align the clonotypes against IMGT TRBV, TRBD and TRBJ reference segments. The analysis was restricted to V-J combinations with a frequency above 0.0001, which together covered about 99% of the repertoires. The TCS score was defined as F50 (clonal expansion) divided by E x V (chaos), with BLOSUM62-based TCRdist calculated between CDR3 peptides within each V-J. Welch's t-statistics and random forest reduced roughly 530 V-J features to 13, which were used in a naive Bayes classifier (R e1071). Sample size was not statistically predetermined, and blinding of investigators to group allocation was not performed. The paper describes TCR Vbeta CDR3 sequencing of 135 peripheral blood samples, made up of some 42 ophthalmopathy patients, around 73 hyperthyroidism patients and some 17 progressor patients.

The sequenced sample was peripheral blood mononuclear cells (PBMCs), obtained at new diagnosis, from a patient treated with antithyroid drugs. Recombination connected TRBV5-1 to TRBJ2-2; TRBD1 fits 7 bases in the junction. The clonotype was recovered from a man aged 18 to 29 with Graves disease. Donor details come from another sample of the same person, matched by shared clones. DNA sequence: TGTGCCAGCAGCGCACGGGACAGATACTACACCGGGGAGCTGTTTTTT. Translation gives CASSARDRYYTGELFF. The full variable domain, with segments outside the CDR3 supplied by the reference TRBV5-1 and TRBJ2-2 proteins, appears as KAGVTQTPRYLIKTRGQQVTLSCSPISGHRSVSWYQQTPGQGLQFLFEYFSETQRNKGNFPGRFSGRQFSNSRSEMNVSTLELGDSALYLCASSARDRYYTGELFFGEGSRLTVL.